The 13 T cell receptor beta chains in this list originate from one sample, sequenced in a study of T cells in Graves' hyperthyroidism and ophthalmopathy. Regions amplified from RNA transcripts were the TCR beta CDR3 regions. Using the HTBI primer set, a first-round RT-PCR was run on the TCR CDR3. TCRdb re-derived calls from the multiplex PCR reads in MiXCR, one entry per CDR3 protein. The sample shows some 400,000 distinct CDR3 sequences, 19% of them seen only once. The specimen sequenced was blood. The source of these receptors is a woman aged 18 to 35 with Graves' hyperthyroidism.

This clonotype was recorded many times. The chain couples TRBV11-2 to TRBJ2-7; no clear D. Trimming stripped 5 bases from V and 4 bases from J, with 9 bases between. Germline V lookup: CDR1 SGHAT, CDR2 FQNNGV. The CDR3 sequence is 12 residues long. CDR3 coding DNA: TGTGCCAGCAGCATCGGTCGGTACGAGCAGTACTTC. Translating it yields CASSIGRYEQYF.

This clonotype was seen repeatedly, ten times or more. V usage is TRBV5-1 and J usage is TRBJ1-2, with TRBD1 identical over 8 bases. The V and J ends lost 3 bases and 3 bases, in that order; junction bases with no gene match: 4. Per germline, CDR1 SGHRS and CDR2 YFSETQ. This CDR3 has 14 amino acids. CDR3 DNA: TGCGCCAGCAGCTACCAGACAGGGGACTATGGCTACACCTTC. It specifies CASSYQTGDYGYTF.

This chain links TRBV30 with TRBJ2-3; tentative D call: TRBD1 (5 bases). Germline V gene sequence: CDR1 GTSNPN, CDR2 SVGIG (reference sequence). CDR3 length equals 13 residues. V lost 7 bases and J lost 1, with 12 bases in between. The CDR3 DNA follows: TGTGCCTCTTCAGGGAAAGGCACAGATACGCAGTATTTT. This codes for CASSGKGTDTQYF.

The rearrangement joins TRBV12-3 or TRBV12-4 to TRBJ2-5, with D perhaps TRBD1 (5 bases). The CDR3 extends over 12 amino acids. Trimming removed 4 bases at V and 10 bases at J, with 13 bases between. The CDR3 sequence is CASSSRQPHQYF. Written as DNA, the CDR3 is TGTGCCAGCAGTTCCCGACAGCCGCACCAGTACTTC.

There are many counts of this clonotype. The chain is built from TRBV27 and TRBJ2-2, with D possibly being TRBD1 or TRBD2 (6 bases each). This CDR3 comprises 15 residues. The V gene's germline CDR1 is MNHEY and CDR2 SMNVEV (reference sequence). V dropped 5 bases and J dropped 4 bases, with 14 bases sitting between them. This CDR3 is CASSRTGASTGELFF. As DNA, the CDR3 is TGTGCCAGCAGTCGAACGGGGGCCAGCACCGGGGAGCTGTTTTTT.

The chain is built from TRBV6-1 and TRBJ1-5, with D uncertain. The CDR3 runs to 13 residues. Per germline, CDR1 MNHNS and CDR2 SASEGT. The V end was cut by 7 bases, the J end by 8 bases, with 15 bases between. CDR3 bases: TGTGCCAGCACCTTCCGGGAATGGGAGCCCCAGCATTTT. It codes for CASTFREWEPQHF.

This clonotype was counted a few times. The chain joins TRBV2 to TRBJ2-5; D is uncertain. The germline gives CDR1 SNHLY, CDR2 FYNNEI. CDR3 length: 13 residues. Between the trimmed V and J ends, which lost 2 bases and 1 base, there was a span of 5 bases. CDR3 loop: CASSENLQETQYF. CDR3 in DNA: TGTGCCAGCAGTGAAAACCTCCAAGAGACCCAGTACTTC.

This clonotype was seen many times. The chain joins TRBV10-3 to TRBJ1-2, with TRBD1 as a possible D gene (5 bases). Trimming stripped 8 bases from V and 6 bases from J, with 10 bases between. The germline gives CDR1 ENHRY, CDR2 SYGVKD. The CDR3 spans 11 residues. In DNA, the CDR3 is TGTGCCATCGGATCGACAGATGGCTACACCTTC. Residues: CAIGSTDGYTF.

This clonotype was observed many times. The chain joins TRBV29-1 to TRBJ2-7, with D unclear. This CDR3 contains 11 residues. Germline loops: CDR1 SQVTM, CDR2 ANQGSEA. Trimming removed 2 bases at V and 4 bases at J, with 6 bases between. The CDR3 DNA sequence: TGCAGCGTTGAATCGGGTTACGAGCAGTACTTC. Amino acid sequence: CSVESGYEQYF.

This clonotype was detected many times. The chain links TRBV2 to TRBJ2-7; the D is unclear. Germline V gene data show CDR1 as SNHLY and CDR2 as FYNNEI. The CDR3 spans 10 residues. The V end lost 9 bases, the J end lost 2 bases, and 5 bases lay between the germline ends. CDR3 protein: CASRTYEQYF. CDR3 coding DNA: TGTGCCAGTAGGACCTACGAGCAGTACTTC.

The V gene is TRBV30, the J gene TRBJ1-5; no clear D. Germline V gene data show CDR1 as GTSNPN and CDR2 as SVGIG (reference sequence). The CDR3 has 13 amino acids. Trimming took off 6 bases at V and 3 bases at J, with 12 bases between the two ends. The CDR3 loop is CACLPGFNQPQHF. CDR3 DNA sequence: TGTGCCTGTCTTCCAGGTTTCAATCAGCCCCAGCATTTT. The full variable domain, in which reference TRBV30 and TRBJ1-5 provide the parts outside the CDR3, is SQTIHQWPATLVQPVGSPLSLECTVEGTSNPNLYWYRQAAGRGLQLLFYSVGIGQISSEVPQNLSASRPQDRQFILSSKKLLLSDSGFYLCACLPGFNQPQHFGDGTRLSIL.

The CDR3 region has the DNA TGTGCCAGTAAACAACGGGCTTTCTTT. Translated: CASKQRAFF. The chain recombines TRBV28 with TRBJ1-1; unclear D gene. The CDR3 has 9 residues. CDR1 is MDHEN and CDR2 is SYDVKM in the germline V gene. V was cut by 9 bases and J by 11 bases, with 10 bases left in between.

To note about this clonotype: Relative to the germline gene, one junction end is altered; a read error may explain this. This sequence joins TRBV24-1 and TRBJ2-7, with D possibly being TRBD1 (6 bases). The CDR3 runs to 12 residues. Germline V lookup: CDR1 KGHDR, CDR2 SFDVKD. The CDR3 protein is CATSDAEGEPDF. CDR3 DNA: TGTGCCACCAGTGACGCTGAGGGGGAGCCGGACTTC.